Below are 20 T cell receptor beta chains sequenced from a single sample in a study of control samples from healthy donors and cancer patients. TCRdb's copy holds only in-frame clones and misses some; the assay was immunoSEQ multiplex PCR. In the table there are around 130,000 clones, more than 85% of which are singletons. Sequenced sample: PBMCs. Receptors originate from a man in his fifties with head and neck cancer.

Worth noting for this clone: A junction end diverges from the germline sequence, so it may reflect a read error. The same CDR3 is also encoded by other DNA sequences in this sample. The rearrangement uses TRBV3-1 (or the pseudogene TRBV3-2) and TRBJ2-1, with TRBD2 matching over 11 bases. Per germline, CDR1 LGHDT and CDR2 YNNKEL (reference sequence). The CDR3 is made up of 15 amino acids. The CDR3 DNA is TGCGCCAGCAGCCTTAGCGGGGGGGCCTACAATGAGCAGTTCTTC. It yields the protein CASSLSGGAYNEQFF.

V and J are TRBV4-1 and TRBJ1-1; D may be TRBD1 (5 bases). CDR1 is MGHRA and CDR2 is YSYEKL in the germline V gene. The CDR3 consists of 20 residues. V gave up 1 base and J gave up 0 bases, with 24 bases separating them. Here the CDR3 reads CASSQGRPGLDAFMNTEAFF. In nucleotides, the CDR3 is TGCGCCAGCAGCCAAGGTAGGCCGGGACTGGACGCCTTCATGAACACTGAAGCTTTCTTT.

The genes are TRBV6-5 and TRBJ1-6; TRBD1 is a possible D gene (6 bases). The CDR3 runs to 15 residues. Germline lookup yields CDR1 MNHEY and CDR2 SVGAGI. V gave up 5 bases and J gave up 7 bases, with 15 bases separating them. The CDR3 nucleotides read TGTGCCAGCAGTACGCGACAGGTGACAAATTCACCCCTCCACTTT. Translation: CASSTRQVTNSPLHF.

The table lists this clone with a count of one. The chain recombines TRBV18 with TRBJ1-1; D gene uncertain. Germline lookup yields CDR1 KGHSH and CDR2 LQKENI. The CDR3 contains 16 residues. V was trimmed by 4 bases and J by 4 bases, leaving 19 bases between them. The chain's CDR3 is CASSLGYLGAGTEAFF. The DNA for the CDR3 is TGTGCCAGCTCACTCGGATACCTGGGCGCGGGCACTGAAGCTTTCTTT.

The chain uses TRBV5-6 and TRBJ2-1; D is possibly TRBD2 (5 bases). V was trimmed by 2 bases and J by 10 bases, leaving 10 bases between them. Germline assignment: CDR1 SGHDT and CDR2 YYEEEE. The CDR3 runs to 12 residues. The CDR3 DNA reads as TGTGCCAGCAGCTTTGGCGGGTTCGAGCAGTTCTTC. This sequence encodes CASSFGGFEQFF.

The genes are TRBV27 and TRBJ1-1; maybe TRBD1 (6 bases). Deletions cut 7 bases from V and 7 bases from J, with 19 bases between. Germline CDR1 MNHEY, CDR2 SMNVEV (reference sequence). The CDR3 sequence is 14 residues long. This CDR3 is CASIGNPQGSEAFF. The DNA for the CDR3 is TGTGCCAGCATCGGAAACCCCCAGGGGAGTGAAGCTTTCTTT.

This sequence joins TRBV7-9 and TRBJ2-5; D may match TRBD1 or TRBD2 (5 bases each). V lost 0 bases, J lost 2 bases, and 7 bases lay in between. This CDR3 region has 14 residues. Germline CDR1 and CDR2: SEHNR and FQNEAQ (reference sequence). The CDR3 DNA reads as TGTGCCAGCAGCTTAGCGGGGGTTCAAGAGACCCAGTACTTC. Residues: CASSLAGVQETQYF.

The V call is TRBV7-9, the J call TRBJ2-2; D unclear. This CDR3 contains 12 residues. Germline V gives CDR1 SEHNR, CDR2 FQNEAQ (reference sequence). V shed 3 bases and J shed 6 bases, with 5 bases lying between them. CDR3 amino acids: CASSFSAGELFF. The CDR3 DNA follows: TGTGCCAGCAGCTTTAGTGCCGGGGAGCTGTTTTTT. Variable domain in full (rest from reference TRBV7-9 and TRBJ2-2): DTGVSQNPRHKITKRGQNVTFRCDPISEHNRLYWYRQTLGQGPEFLTYFQNEAQLEKSRLLSDRFSAERPKGSFSTLEIQRTEQGDSAMYLCASSFSAGELFFGEGSRLTVL.

The chain links TRBV30 to TRBJ2-7; D is tentatively TRBD1 or TRBD2 (5 bases each). CDR1 GTSNPN and CDR2 SVGIG come from the germline V gene (reference sequence). The CDR3 is 11 amino acids. With 5 bases removed from V and 6 bases from J, the gap between germline ends came to 11 bases. DNA for the CDR3: TGTGCCTGGGCCTTGAGGGGCGAGCAGTACTTC. This gives the protein CAWALRGEQYF.

The chain recombines TRBV6-1 with TRBJ2-7, with D uncertain. Trimming stripped 1 base from V and 9 bases from J, with 10 bases between. CDR1 MNHNS and CDR2 SASEGT come from the germline V gene. This CDR3 region has 12 residues. In DNA form, the CDR3 reads TGTGCCAGCAGTGAAGGGCACCGCTGGCAGTACTTC. It translates to CASSEGHRWQYF.

The CDR3 loop reads CASRIQGIDQPQHF. The CDR3 DNA follows: TGTGCCAGCCGGATTCAGGGGATTGATCAGCCCCAGCATTTT. V is TRBV2 and J is TRBJ1-5; TRBD1 is a possible D gene (6 bases). Germline V lookup: CDR1 SNHLY, CDR2 FYNNEI. The V end lost 8 bases, the J end lost 5 bases, and 16 bases lay between the germline ends. The CDR3 sequence is 14 residues long.

The CDR3: CASSLGLNNSPLHF. In DNA, the CDR3 is TGTGCCAGCAGTCTGGGACTGAATAATTCACCCCTCCACTTT. V gene TRBV28 combines with J gene TRBJ1-6; a possible D gene is TRBD1 (5 bases). Germline CDR1 MDHEN, CDR2 SYDVKM. This CDR3 region has 14 residues. Trimming removed 5 bases from V and 5 bases from J, with 10 bases in between.

The chain is built from TRBV2 and TRBJ2-4, with 10 bases aligning to TRBD1. The CDR3 runs 15 residues. CDR1 and CDR2 (germline): SNHLY, FYNNEI. The junction had 6 bases not matched to a gene; V was cut back by 7 bases and J by 3 bases. In DNA, the CDR3 is TGTGCCAGCAAAGACAGGGGGCTCGTCAAAAACATTCAGTACTTC. Amino acids: CASKDRGLVKNIQYF.

V and J are TRBV5-4 and TRBJ2-2, with 8 bases that match TRBD1. Per germline, CDR1 SGHNT and CDR2 YYREEE (reference sequence). The CDR3 loop spans 16 amino acids. The V gene end was trimmed by 4 bases and the J gene end by 8 bases; junction bases not matched to a gene: 13. The CDR3 protein is CASSPPDRGTRGELFF. CDR3 nucleotide sequence: TGTGCCAGCAGCCCACCCGACAGGGGAACGCGAGGGGAGCTGTTTTTT.

This chain joins TRBV5-4 and TRBJ2-4; a weak D match, TRBD1 (5 bases). CDR3 size: 15 residues. Germline CDR1 and CDR2: SGHNT and YYREEE (reference sequence). Trimming took off 1 base at V and 5 bases at J, with 13 bases between the two ends. The CDR3 spells CASSLSVGPQNIQYF. The CDR3 DNA follows: TGTGCCAGCAGCTTGTCGGTGGGGCCCCAAAACATTCAGTACTTC. Looking up the rest from reference TRBV5-4 and TRBJ2-4 gives the full variable domain: ETGVTQSPTHLIKTRGQQVTLRCSSQSGHNTVSWYQQALGQGPQFIFQYYREEENGRGNFPPRFSGLQFPNYSSELNVNALELDDSALYLCASSLSVGPQNIQYFGAGTRLSVL.

The chain recombines TRBV4-1 with TRBJ2-7; 7 nucleotides match TRBD1. V lost 0 bases, J lost 4 bases, and 6 bases stayed unmatched. This CDR3 has 15 amino acids. The germline CDR1 and CDR2 sequences are MGHRA and YSYEKL. The CDR3 region has the DNA TGCGCCAGCAGCCAAGACCCGGACAGGCGTTACGAGCAGTACTTC. Its translation: CASSQDPDRRYEQYF.

The chain links TRBV10-3 to TRBJ1-5; TRBD1 is a possible D gene (6 bases). CDR3 length: 14 residues. Trimming pared 3 bases from V and 3 bases from J, leaving 9 bases between. Germline V gene sequence: CDR1 ENHRY, CDR2 SYGVKD. CDR3 in amino acids: CAISEPGANQPQHF. The CDR3 DNA reads TGTGCCATCAGTGAACCAGGGGCCAATCAGCCCCAGCATTTT.

The chain uses TRBV7-8 and TRBJ1-6, with D possibly matching TRBD1 (5 bases). Germline V gives CDR1 SGHVS, CDR2 FQNEAQ. The CDR3 extends over 16 amino acids. Trimming stripped 5 bases from V and 7 bases from J, with 18 bases between. The CDR3 bases are TGTGCCAGCAGCCCTACCCCGGGACCCAGAAATTCACCCCTCCACTTT. Translated: CASSPTPGPRNSPLHF.

This clone showed up just once. In DNA form, the CDR3 reads TGTGCCAGCAGCCAAGTTACCTTTACAGGGGGCGCGGATTATGGCTACACCTTC. Its translation is CASSQVTFTGGADYGYTF. The gene calls are TRBV3-1 (or the pseudogene TRBV3-2) and TRBJ1-2; 9 nucleotides line up with TRBD1. CDR3 length: 18 residues. Germline V gene lookup returns CDR1 LGHDT and CDR2 YNNKEL (reference sequence). V lost 1 base and J lost 5; bases outside the gene matches: 14.

The chain is built from TRBV28 and TRBJ1-2; 7 nucleotides align to TRBD1. CDR3 length equals 17 residues. The germline CDR1 and CDR2 sequences are MDHEN and SYDVKM. J was trimmed by 4 bases and V by 4 bases; bases with no gene match: 15. The DNA of the CDR3 is TGTGCCAGCAGTTCCTCATCCGCGGGACAGAACCTCTATGGCTACACCTTC. Translating gives CASSSSSAGQNLYGYTF.